The subject of this entry is one T cell receptor (beta chain). Antigen: not known. Full-length variable regions came from constant-region reverse primers plus semi-nested Nested Universal Primer A PCR. TCRdb itself ran the 5' RACE reads through MiXCR, one entry per CDR3 protein. This table holds 55,000 to 70,000 distinct CDR3 sequences, 28% found once. Trimming removed 1 base at V and 8 bases at J, with 8 bases between. The CDR3 sequence is 12 residues long. Per germline, CDR1 MNHEY and CDR2 SVGEGT. CD4+CD45RO+CD25- cells were isolated as memory CD4+ T cells. The study's findings and limits: Tumor Tregs overlapped most with tumor, then blood, naive CD4+ cells. The TCR gene usage of tumor memory CD4+ T cells clustered together with blood and lymph node memory CD4+ cells and with lymph node naive CD4+ cells.

The sample was tumor-infiltrating memory CD4+ T cells sorted from the breast tumor. Subset given: memory CD4+ T cells, CD4+CD45RO+CD25-. This sequence originates from a female donor with breast cancer. J is TRBJ1-1 and V is TRBV6-2 or TRBV6-3; TRBD1 might be the D (5 bases). CDR3 DNA sequence: TGTGCCAGCAGTTACTACGGGACGGAAGCTTTCTTT. It translates to CASSYYGTEAFF.